This is a list of T cell receptor beta chains from one sample in a study of low-dose radiotherapy and immunotherapy resistance in tumors. One entry per CDR3 protein, called by TCRdb with MiXCR from the reads. The sample yields more than 50,000 distinct CDR3 sequences, about 23% seen once. This sample comprised PBMCs, obtained after low-dose radiotherapy plus immunotherapy. The receptors originated from a male donor with prostate cancer. The CDR3 runs from the conserved cysteine through the conserved F or W. A D gene is named only where the DNA matches it firmly. A row's size may be missing; if present it is once, few, many or a size class.

TRBV7-9	TRBD2	many	TRBJ2-5	CASSLGGLAEETQYF	TGTGCCAGCAGCTTGGGGGGACTAGCGGAAGAGACCCAGTACTTC
TRBV19	-	many	TRBJ1-2	CASSKSDVYGYTF	TGTGCCAGTAGTAAGTCGGATGTCTATGGCTACACCTTC
TRBV5-1	-	many	TRBJ1-3	CASSPSLVASGNTIYF	TGCGCCAGCAGCCCCTCACTGGTCGCATCTGGAAACACCATATATTTT
TRBV19	-	many	TRBJ1-4	CASSGRLNEKLFF	TGTGCCAGCTCGGGGAGACTTAATGAAAAACTGTTTTTT
TRBV3-1	-	many	TRBJ2-2	CASSLRTGGELFF	TGTGCCAGCAGCCTACGGACTGGCGGGGAGCTGTTTTTT
TRBV5-6	-	once	TRBJ1-5	CASSLGQGRSQPQHF	TGTGCCAGCAGCTTGGGGCAGGGACGTAGTCAGCCCCAGCATTTT
TRBV3-1	TRBD2	many	TRBJ2-1	CASSQDRERGGFNEQFF	TGTGCCAGCAGCCAAGATCGGGAGCGGGGGGGTTTCAATGAGCAGTTCTTC
TRBV6-6	TRBD1	few	TRBJ2-1	CASSSLPRDRAYNEQFF	TGTGCCAGCAGTTCCCTCCCTCGGGACAGGGCTTACAATGAGCAGTTCTTC
TRBV5-1	-	many	TRBJ2-2	CASSLGNTGELFF	TGCGCCAGCAGCTTGGGAAACACCGGGGAGCTGTTTTTT
TRBV29-1	-	many	TRBJ2-5	CSVETGMQTQYF	TGCAGCGTTGAAACAGGGATGCAAACCCAGTACTTC
TRBV7-2	TRBD1	-	TRBJ1-5	CATQGGTGSQPQHF	TGTGCCACCCAGGGGGGGACAGGGTCCCAGCCCCAGCATTTT
TRBV20-1	-	many	TRBJ2-5	CSASLARKRGGETQYF	TGCAGTGCTAGTCTAGCGAGAAAAAGGGGGGGAGAGACCCAGTACTTC
TRBV3-1	TRBD1	many	TRBJ1-1	CASSDSGGTEAFF	TGTGCCAGCAGCGACTCAGGGGGCACTGAAGCTTTCTTT
TRBV7-2	-	many	TRBJ2-7	CASSLAPPPGYEQYF	TGTGCCAGCAGCCTGGCCCCACCTCCAGGCTACGAGCAGTACTTC
TRBV6-2/TRBV6-3	-	many	TRBJ1-3	CASSYLRERGNTIYF	TGTGCCAGCAGTTACCTCCGGGAACGTGGAAACACCATATATTTT
TRBV12-3/TRBV12-4	-	many	TRBJ1-1	CASSSGISGTEAFF	TGTGCCAGCAGTTCAGGGATCTCGGGGACAGAAGCTTTCTTT
TRBV7-9	TRBD2	many	TRBJ2-1	CASSPGRAAYNEQFF	TGTGCCAGCAGCCCGGGGAGGGCCGCCTACAATGAGCAGTTCTTC
TRBV5-1	-	-	TRBJ1-2	CASSLGEGSYGYTF	TGCGCCAGCAGCTTGGGGGAGGGGAGTTATGGCTACACCTTC
TRBV10-3	-	many	TRBJ2-3	CAIMQGQGGGRTDTQYF	TGTGCCATCATGCAGGGGCAAGGTGGTGGTCGCACAGATACGCAGTATTTT
TRBV29-1	-	many	TRBJ1-4	CSVEGTADNEKLFF	TGCAGCGTTGAAGGGACAGCAGATAATGAAAAACTGTTTTTT
TRBV5-1	-	few	TRBJ2-3	CASSFSGQPSTSTDTQYF	TGCGCCAGCAGCTTCTCCGGACAGCCGTCAACTAGCACAGATACGCAGTATTTT
TRBV18	-	many	TRBJ2-2	CASSPGGRSTGELFF	TGTGCCAGCTCACCAGGGGGTCGAAGCACCGGGGAGCTGTTTTTT
TRBV20-1	-	many	TRBJ2-3	CSARVKADTQYF	TGCAGTGCTAGGGTAAAAGCAGATACGCAGTATTTT
TRBV4-3	-	many	TRBJ1-5	CASSRARSSNQPQHF	TGCGCCAGCAGCCGAGCACGATCTAGCAATCAGCCCCAGCATTTT
TRBV20-1	TRBD2	-	TRBJ2-1	CSARPGLAEQSSYNEQFF	TGCAGTGCCAGGCCGGGACTAGCGGAGCAGAGCTCCTACAATGAGCAGTTCTTC